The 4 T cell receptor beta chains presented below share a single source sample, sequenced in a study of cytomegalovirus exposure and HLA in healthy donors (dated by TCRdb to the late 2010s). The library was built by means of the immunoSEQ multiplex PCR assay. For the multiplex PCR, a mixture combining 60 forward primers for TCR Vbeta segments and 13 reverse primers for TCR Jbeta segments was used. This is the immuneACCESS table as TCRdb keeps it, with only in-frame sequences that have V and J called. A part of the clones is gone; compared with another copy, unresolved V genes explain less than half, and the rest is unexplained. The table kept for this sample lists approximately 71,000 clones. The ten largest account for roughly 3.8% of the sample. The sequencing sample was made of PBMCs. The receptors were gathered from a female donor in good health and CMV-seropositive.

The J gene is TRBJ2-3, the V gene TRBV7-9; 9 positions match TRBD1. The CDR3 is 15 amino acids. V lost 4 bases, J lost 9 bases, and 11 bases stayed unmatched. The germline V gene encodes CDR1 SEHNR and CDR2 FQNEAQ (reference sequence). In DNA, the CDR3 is TGTGCCAGCAGCTCCCGTTCCGGGACAGGGTCGACGCAGTATTTT. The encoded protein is CASSSRSGTGSTQYF.

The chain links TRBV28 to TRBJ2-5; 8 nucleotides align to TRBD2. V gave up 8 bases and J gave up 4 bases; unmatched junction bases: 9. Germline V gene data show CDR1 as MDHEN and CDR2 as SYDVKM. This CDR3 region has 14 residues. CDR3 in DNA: TGTGCCAGCTCAGAAGCGGGAGTAAGAGAGACCCAGTACTTC. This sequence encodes CASSEAGVRETQYF.

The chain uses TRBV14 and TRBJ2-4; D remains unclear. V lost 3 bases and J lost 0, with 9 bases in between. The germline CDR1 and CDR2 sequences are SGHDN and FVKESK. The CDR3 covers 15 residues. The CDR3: CASSQGLLAKNIQYF. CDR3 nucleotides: TGTGCCAGCAGCCAGGGCCTCTTAGCCAAAAACATTCAGTACTTC.

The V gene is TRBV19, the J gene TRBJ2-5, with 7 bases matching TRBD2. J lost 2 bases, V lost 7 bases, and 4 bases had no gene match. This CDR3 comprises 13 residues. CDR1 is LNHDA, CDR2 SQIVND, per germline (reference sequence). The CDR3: CASTGLGQETQYF. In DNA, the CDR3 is TGTGCCAGTACCGGACTAGGGCAAGAGACCCAGTACTTC.